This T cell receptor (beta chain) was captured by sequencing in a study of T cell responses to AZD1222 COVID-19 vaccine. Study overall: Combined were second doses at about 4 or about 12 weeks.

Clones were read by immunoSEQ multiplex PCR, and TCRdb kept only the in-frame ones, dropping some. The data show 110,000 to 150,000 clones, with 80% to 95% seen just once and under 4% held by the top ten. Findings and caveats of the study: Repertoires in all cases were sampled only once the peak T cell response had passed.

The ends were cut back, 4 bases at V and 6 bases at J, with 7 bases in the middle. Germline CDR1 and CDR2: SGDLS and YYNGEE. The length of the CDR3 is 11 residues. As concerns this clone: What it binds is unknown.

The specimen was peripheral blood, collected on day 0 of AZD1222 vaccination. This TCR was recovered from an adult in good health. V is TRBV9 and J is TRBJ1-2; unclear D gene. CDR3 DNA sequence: TGTGCCAGCAGCCCGCGTCATGGCTACACCTTC. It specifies CASSPRHGYTF.